A single sample gave rise to the 11 T cell receptor beta chains below, sequenced in a study of blood T cell repertoires in COVID-19. Only in-frame clones appear in the TCRdb table, and some are missing; sequencing was by immunoSEQ multiplex PCR. Of some 270,000 clones in the sample, over 75% are singletons; the top ten hold 0.7% to 1%. Sequencing was done on a sample of peripheral blood. The receptors were gathered from a human donor with COVID-19, enrolled during active disease. The donor label of this sample is uncertain.

This chain joins TRBV20-1 and TRBJ1-4; TRBD1 might be the D (6 bases). V was pared by 3 bases and J by 7 bases, with 9 bases between. The CDR3 contains 12 residues. Germline V CDR1 and CDR2: DFQATT, SNEGSKA (reference sequence). CDR3 in amino acids: CSASQGSEKLFF. For the CDR3, the DNA is TGCAGTGCTAGTCAGGGGAGTGAAAAACTGTTTTTT.

V is TRBV19 and J is TRBJ1-5; unclear D gene. Germline loops: CDR1 LNHDA, CDR2 SQIVND (reference sequence). V lost 3 bases, J lost 5 bases, and 11 bases lay in between. The CDR3 is 14 amino acids. Written as DNA, the CDR3 is TGTGCCAGTAGTATCCCTGGGCAATATCAGCCCCAGCATTTT. Residues: CASSIPGQYQPQHF.

This clone was seen only once. The rearrangement links TRBV27 to TRBJ2-6; 7 positions agree with TRBD1. V lost 0 bases and J lost 1; bases outside the gene matches: 6. The V gene's germline CDR1 is MNHEY and CDR2 SMNVEV (reference sequence). The CDR3 consists of 18 residues. The CDR3 coding sequence is TGTGCCAGCAGTTTATCCTGGGGACAGAAGTCTGGGGCCAACGTCCTGACTTTC. It encodes CASSLSWGQKSGANVLTF.

The chain links TRBV24-1 to TRBJ2-5; perhaps TRBD1 as D (5 bases). V lost 3 bases and J 2 bases, leaving 12 bases between the germline ends. CDR1 KGHDR and CDR2 SFDVKD come from the germline V gene. This CDR3 comprises 15 residues. In DNA form, the CDR3 reads TGTGCCACCAGTGATCGCCAGGGTTTACAAGAGACCCAGTACTTC. Translated: CATSDRQGLQETQYF.

This clone was seen just once. The chain links TRBV7-2 to TRBJ2-3; D possibly corresponds to TRBD2 (6 bases). The V gene's germline CDR1 is SGHTA and CDR2 FQGNSA. V lost 6 bases, J lost 2 bases, and 18 bases lay in between. CDR3 size: 16 residues. CDR3 sequence: CASSRSAGTLTDTQYF. CDR3 DNA sequence: TGTGCCAGCAGTCGATCGGCGGGGACTCTCACAGATACGCAGTATTTT.

The chain links TRBV6-2 or TRBV6-3 to TRBJ2-1, with 7 bases aligning to TRBD2. The junction had 8 bases not matched to a gene; V was cut back by 0 bases and J by 3 bases. The CDR3 covers 17 residues. Germline assignment: CDR1 MNHEY and CDR2 SVGEGT. CDR3 sequence: CASSYSGNAGDYNEQFF. In nucleotides, the CDR3 is TGTGCCAGCAGTTACTCGGGGAATGCGGGGGACTACAATGAGCAGTTCTTC.

The chain has TRBV7-9 and TRBJ2-5; TRBD2 aligns across 9 bases. CDR3 size: 16 residues. CDR1 is SEHNR, CDR2 FQNEAQ, per germline (reference sequence). Losses at the gene ends were 3 bases for V and 2 bases for J; bases not matched to a gene: 7. CDR3 residues: CASSLGVAGVQETQYF. CDR3 nucleotides: TGTGCCAGCAGCTTGGGAGTAGCGGGGGTACAAGAGACCCAGTACTTC.

The chain has TRBV5-6 and TRBJ1-6; possible D gene TRBD1, 6 bases. Germline V gives CDR1 SGHDT, CDR2 YYEEEE. The CDR3 has 14 residues. With 4 bases removed from V and 7 bases from J, the gap between germline ends came to 12 bases. The CDR3 sequence: CASSPLGANSPLHF. The CDR3 DNA reads as TGTGCCAGCAGCCCTTTGGGGGCGAATTCACCCCTCCACTTT.

The chain is built from TRBV18 and TRBJ2-1, with TRBD1 matching over 10 bases. Losses at the gene ends were 3 bases for V and 2 bases for J; bases not matched to a gene: 7. The V gene's germline CDR1 is KGHSH and CDR2 LQKENI. The CDR3 consists of 17 residues. The CDR3 is CASSPRDRGGPYNEQFF. The CDR3, as DNA: TGTGCCAGCTCACCCCGGGACAGGGGTGGCCCCTACAATGAGCAGTTCTTC.

CDR3 sequence (DNA): TGCGCCAGCAGTGCGGGGACAGGGGGGTCTGGCCAAGAGACCCAGTACTTC. This gives the protein CASSAGTGGSGQETQYF. The J gene is TRBJ2-5, the V gene TRBV10-1; 11 nucleotides agree with TRBD1. This CDR3 has 17 amino acids. V lost 4 bases to trimming and J lost 1 base; unmatched junction nucleotides: 8. Germline V gene lookup returns CDR1 WNHNN and CDR2 SYGVQD (reference sequence).

This chain links TRBV19 with TRBJ2-2; 9 bases line up with TRBD2. The germline CDR1 and CDR2 sequences are LNHDA and SQIVND (reference sequence). This CDR3 comprises 15 residues. J lost 1 base, V lost 5 bases, and 2 bases had no gene match. The DNA of the CDR3 is TGTGCCAGTAGTCCAGCGGGGGGGAACACCGGGGAGCTGTTTTTT. Its protein is CASSPAGGNTGELFF.